The sequence of this TCR beta chain was determined in a study of shared clonotypes between healthy human individuals. Across the whole study: Donors were two women and a few men aged 18 to 49. A donor's plate count was three for CD4 naive and three for CD4 memory; CD8 naive had two and CD8 memory one.

TCRdb keeps only in-frame clones here, not all; method: immunoSEQ multiplex PCR. This sample has around 2,000,000 clones, with approximately 95% found just once. Naive CD8 cells lacked CD45RO, underwent positive selection for CCR7 and left out terminally differentiated effector memory CD45RA+ cells. All participating donors were Caucasian adults from Nashville, Tennessee. Germline CDR1 reads GTSNPN; CDR2 reads SVGIG (reference sequence). With 2 bases removed from V and 0 bases from J, the gap between germline ends came to 11 bases. This CDR3 has 15 amino acids. This TCR came from a man aged 18 to 30 in good health. The rearrangement uses TRBV30 and TRBJ1-5; D is uncertain. The specimen was naive CD8+ T cells sorted from blood. The CDR3 spells CAWSPAENSNQPQHF. Written as DNA, the CDR3 is TGTGCCTGGAGTCCCGCAGAAAATAGCAATCAGCCCCAGCATTTT.